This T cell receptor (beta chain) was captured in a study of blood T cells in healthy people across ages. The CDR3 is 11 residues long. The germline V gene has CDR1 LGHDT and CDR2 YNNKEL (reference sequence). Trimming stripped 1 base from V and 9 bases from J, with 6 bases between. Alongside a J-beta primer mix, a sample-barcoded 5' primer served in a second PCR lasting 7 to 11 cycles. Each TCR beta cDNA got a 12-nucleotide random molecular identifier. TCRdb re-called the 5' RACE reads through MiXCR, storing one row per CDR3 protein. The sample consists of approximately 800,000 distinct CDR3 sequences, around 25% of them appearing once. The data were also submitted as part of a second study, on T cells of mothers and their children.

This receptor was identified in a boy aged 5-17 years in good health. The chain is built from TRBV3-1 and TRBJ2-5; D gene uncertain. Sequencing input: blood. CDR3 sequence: CASSQGMPQYF. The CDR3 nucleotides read TGTGCCAGCAGCCAAGGAATGCCCCAGTACTTC.